The 7 T cell receptor beta chains below were found in one sample sequenced in a study of T cell responses to AZD1222 COVID-19 vaccine. The assay was immunoSEQ multiplex PCR, and TCRdb's table has in-frame clones only and misses some. The table has roughly 100,000 clones, 86% seen once. Sequenced here: peripheral blood, sampled on day 0 of AZD1222 vaccination. Receptor source: an adult in good health.

The chain combines TRBV7-2 with TRBJ1-3; maybe TRBD1 (5 bases). V gave up 2 bases and J gave up 2 bases, with 22 bases separating them. The CDR3 extends over 19 amino acids. Germline V gene sequence: CDR1 SGHTA, CDR2 FQGNSA. CDR3 DNA: TGTGCCAGCAGCTTAATCTCCCGGCAGGGTAATGTCCCTGGAAACACCATATATTTT. Amino acids: CASSLISRQGNVPGNTIYF.

This clone was seen a handful of times. The chain combines TRBV27 with TRBJ1-2; D gene ambiguous. CDR3 length equals 16 residues. The germline V gene encodes CDR1 MNHEY and CDR2 SMNVEV (reference sequence). V dropped 6 bases and J dropped 4 bases, with 21 bases sitting between them. The CDR3 protein is CASSTKGPAVIYGYTF. CDR3 bases: TGTGCCAGCAGCACAAAGGGCCCAGCAGTTATCTATGGCTACACCTTC.

This clone was found once. The CDR3, as DNA: TGTGCCAGCAGCTTGGATAGAAGATTCCAAGAGACCCAGTACTTC. This codes for CASSLDRRFQETQYF. This chain joins TRBV5-4 and TRBJ2-5; no firm D call. Trimming removed 0 bases at V and 1 base at J, with 10 bases between. CDR1 and CDR2 from the germline V gene are SGHNT and YYREEE (reference sequence). The CDR3 spans 15 residues.

The rearrangement uses TRBV27 and TRBJ1-3; 9 nucleotides agree with TRBD1. CDR3 length equals 21 residues. The germline CDR1 and CDR2 sequences are MNHEY and SMNVEV (reference sequence). V was clipped by 3 bases and J by 4 bases; unmatched bases: 22. CDR3 nucleotides: TGTGCCAGCAGTTTTCCTGTGGACAGGGGACGTGTAGCGTGGGGGGGAAACACCATATATTTT. Protein sequence: CASSFPVDRGRVAWGGNTIYF.

The V gene is TRBV7-2, the J gene TRBJ2-7, with D possibly TRBD2 on 6 matching bases. Trimming stripped 4 bases from V and 2 bases from J, with 24 bases between. Germline loops: CDR1 SGHTA, CDR2 FQGNSA. The CDR3 sequence is 18 residues long. The CDR3 nucleotides are TGTGCCAGCAGCTACCGGGACTCGAACTATCGTGGGGCCTACGAGCAGTACTTC. It encodes CASSYRDSNYRGAYEQYF.

J is TRBJ2-4 and V is TRBV5-4; D is possibly TRBD1 or TRBD2 (7 bases each). V lost 0 bases and J 0 bases, leaving 16 bases between the germline ends. Germline CDR1 SGHNT, CDR2 YYREEE (reference sequence). This CDR3 comprises 18 residues. The chain's CDR3 is CASSLEGRGGLAKNIQYF. In DNA, the CDR3 is TGTGCCAGCAGCTTGGAGGGCAGGGGGGGATTAGCCAAAAACATTCAGTACTTC.

V gene TRBV9 combines with J gene TRBJ1-6; D uncertain. The germline V gene encodes CDR1 SGDLS and CDR2 YYNGEE. V was pared by 4 bases and J by 6 bases, with 8 bases between. The CDR3 loop spans 13 amino acids. CDR3 residues: CASSSRINSPLHF. CDR3 bases: TGTGCCAGCAGCTCCCGGATTAATTCACCCCTCCACTTT. The full variable domain, completed using reference TRBV9 and TRBJ1-6, is DSGVTQTPKHLITATGQRVTLRCSPRSGDLSVYWYQQSLDQGLQFLIQYYNGEERAKGNILERFSAQQFPDLHSELNLSSLELGDSALYFCASSSRINSPLHFGNGTRLTVT.